One sample yielded the 25 T cell receptor beta chains listed below, sequenced in a study of regulatory T cells in long-lasting Graves disease (dated by TCRdb to the early 2020s). The time point label of this sample denotes: newly diagnosed GD, antithyroid drugs for less than 3 months. For both TCR sequencing and RNA sequencing, RNA was extracted from PBMCs using TRIzol. Library method: multiplex PCR. Sequenced using an Illumina HiSeq 4000. TCR beta libraries were built with iRepertoire HTBI primers and Arm-PCR amplification of CDR3 regions. Using fastp at Q25 and MiXCR, TCRdb reprocessed the public reads and kept productive beta chains. Each CDR3 protein gets just one entry, which takes the most common genes and DNA from the rows behind it. This sample has roughly 500,000 distinct CDR3 sequences in its table, and 14% of those were observed once. About 15% of the sample rests with the top ten. The same sample was also used in a study of T cells in Graves' hyperthyroidism and ophthalmopathy.

The source was peripheral blood mononuclear cells (PBMCs), collected at new diagnosis, from a patient treated with antithyroid drugs. The receptors were sampled from a woman aged 50 to 60 with Graves disease. Donor details come from another sample of the same person, matched by shared clones.

This clonotype was detected only a few times. The chain links TRBV5-1 to TRBJ2-7; 9 bases align to TRBD2. Germline V gene data show CDR1 as SGHRS and CDR2 as YFSETQ. Trimming removed 7 bases from V and 5 bases from J; junction bases left unmatched: 10. The CDR3 spans 14 residues. CDR3 in DNA: TGCGCCAGCGGGGAAATGGGACTAGCTAACGAGCAGTACTTC. Protein product: CASGEMGLANEQYF.

This clonotype has at least ten counts. The V and J genes are TRBV7-2 and TRBJ2-7; 7 nucleotides align to TRBD1. The V and J ends lost 0 bases and 3 bases, in that order; junction bases with no gene match: 14. The CDR3 is 18 amino acids. The V gene's germline CDR1 is SGHTA and CDR2 FQGNSA. The CDR3 is CASSLALDDRVRGYEQYF. The CDR3 region has the DNA TGTGCCAGCAGCTTAGCTCTTGACGACAGGGTACGGGGCTACGAGCAGTACTTC. Full variable domain (outside the CDR3, taken from reference TRBV7-2 and TRBJ2-7): GAGVSQSPSNKVTEKGKDVELRCDPISGHTALYWYRQSLGQGLEFLIYFQGNSAPDKSGLPSDRFSAERTGGSVSTLTIQRTQQEDSAVYLCASSLALDDRVRGYEQYFGPGTRLTVT.

This clonotype was counted many times. The CDR3 DNA is TGTGCCAGCAGTGAAAACCCGGGGGGGGCTCAGCCCCAGCATTTT. This gives the protein CASSENPGGAQPQHF. The chain recombines TRBV6-1 with TRBJ1-5; a possible D gene is TRBD1 (6 bases). Germline CDR1 MNHNS, CDR2 SASEGT. CDR3 length: 15 residues. V lost 2 bases to trimming and J lost 6 bases, with 14 bases between them.

This clonotype was seen ten or more times. The rearrangement joins TRBV4-2 to TRBJ2-7; weak D call: TRBD2 (6 bases). The CDR3 has 16 residues. Trimming pared 0 bases from V and 3 bases from J, leaving 15 bases between. CDR1 and CDR2 (germline): LGHNA, YNFKEQ. The CDR3 DNA reads as TGTGCCAGCAGCCAAGATCGGGGGACGGAATTCTACGAGCAGTACTTC. Its protein product is CASSQDRGTEFYEQYF.

The V call is TRBV20-1, the J call TRBJ2-3, with 10 bases lining up with TRBD2. Germline V gene sequence: CDR1 DFQATT, CDR2 SNEGSKA (reference sequence). This CDR3 has 16 amino acids. The junction had 7 bases not matched to a gene; V was cut back by 2 bases and J by 2 bases. CDR3 DNA sequence: TGCAGTGCTAGATACGCCGGGACTAGCGACACAGATACGCAGTATTTT. This encodes CSARYAGTSDTDTQYF.

This clonotype has a count of ten or more. This chain connects TRBV28 to TRBJ2-1, with a tentative D call TRBD1 (6 bases). V was pared by 4 bases and J by 8 bases, with 12 bases between. This CDR3 has 13 residues. Germline lookup yields CDR1 MDHEN and CDR2 SYDVKM. The CDR3 sequence: CASSSRKGDEQFF. DNA of the CDR3: TGTGCCAGCAGTTCCCGGAAGGGGGATGAGCAGTTCTTC. The whole variable domain, remainder taken from reference TRBV28 and TRBJ2-1, is DVKVTQSSRYLVKRTGEKVFLECVQDMDHENMFWYRQDPGLGLRLIYFSYDVKMKEKGDIPEGYSVSREKKERFSLILESASTNQTSMYLCASSSRKGDEQFFGPGTRLTVL.

The sample holds one count of this clonotype. A read error may be the cause here, since a much bigger clone is one base away. The J gene is TRBJ2-7, the V gene TRBV28; 11 bases align to TRBD2. V was pared by 2 bases and J by 0 bases, with 9 bases of the junction left unmatched. CDR1 and CDR2 (germline): MDHEN, SYDVKM. There are 18 residues in the CDR3. The CDR3 protein is CASSLPSGRFETSYEQYF. The CDR3, as DNA: TGTGCCAGCAGTTTACCTAGCGGGAGGTTCGAGACCTCCTACGAGCAGTACTTC.

This clonotype was seen only a few times. The V call is TRBV5-1, the J call TRBJ2-1, with 9 nucleotides matching TRBD2. The CDR3 totals 14 residues. Germline V gene sequence: CDR1 SGHRS, CDR2 YFSETQ. V shed 1 base, J shed 9 bases, and the junction held 5 bases outside the gene matches. The CDR3 DNA follows: TGCGCCAGCAGCTTGAGTAGCGGGAGTATTGAGCAGTTCTTC. This gives the protein CASSLSSGSIEQFF.

This clonotype was observed a few times. The chain is built from TRBV4-1 and TRBJ2-3; D call uncertain. V was clipped by 0 bases and J by 1 base, with 11 bases between them. Germline V gene lookup returns CDR1 MGHRA and CDR2 YSYEKL. The CDR3 loop spans 16 amino acids. CDR3 sequence reads: CASSQDRGSRTDTQYF. The CDR3 DNA is TGCGCCAGCAGCCAAGATCGCGGAAGTCGCACAGATACGCAGTATTTT.

This clonotype was counted ten times or more. V usage is TRBV12-3 or TRBV12-4 and J usage is TRBJ2-7; 9 bases match TRBD1. The CDR3 is made up of 14 amino acids. V lost 5 bases to trimming and J lost 7 bases; unmatched junction nucleotides: 9. DNA for the CDR3: TGTGCCAGCAGTCCGGGGGACAGGGTGTGGGAGCAGTACTTC. This translates into CASSPGDRVWEQYF.

This clonotype appeared a single time. Compared with germline, one end of the junction differs, possibly owing to a read error. The rearrangement links TRBV11-2 to TRBJ2-7; TRBD2 agrees at 15 bases. Germline loops: CDR1 SGHAT, CDR2 FQNNGV. There are 18 residues in the CDR3. CDR3: CASSLVWTSGGASHEQYF. In DNA, the CDR3 is TGTGCCAGCAGCTTAGTTTGGACTAGCGGGGGGGCCTCCCACGAGCAGTACTTC.

This chain connects TRBV9 to TRBJ2-7; TRBD2 matches at 13 bases. This CDR3 comprises 17 residues. V trimming: 0 bases; J trimming: 3 bases; junction bases outside the gene matches: 6. Germline V gives CDR1 SGDLS, CDR2 YYNGEE. The CDR3 loop reads CASSVEARTSGSYEQYF. The CDR3 DNA sequence: TGTGCCAGCAGCGTAGAGGCCAGGACTAGCGGGAGCTACGAGCAGTACTTC.

At least ten counts were recorded for this clonotype. The rearrangement links TRBV28 to TRBJ1-1; D unclear. The CDR3 has 12 residues. Germline CDR1 and CDR2: MDHEN and SYDVKM. V was clipped by 5 bases and J by 5 bases, with 9 bases between them. The CDR3 nucleotides read TGTGCCAGCAGTCCCGGGTGGACTGAAGCTTTCTTT. It specifies CASSPGWTEAFF.

On this clonotype itself: The junction differs from germline at one of its ends, possibly a read error. V usage is TRBV30 and J usage is TRBJ2-4; 11 bases fit TRBD1. CDR3 length: 18 amino acids. CDR1 is GTSNPN, CDR2 SVGIG, per germline (reference sequence). DNA for the CDR3: TGTGCCTGGAGTCGCGGGACAGGGGGTCAGTTAGCCAAAAGCATTCAGTACTTC. Its translation is CAWSRGTGGQLAKSIQYF. The whole variable domain, remainder taken from reference TRBV30 and TRBJ2-4, is SQTIHQWPATLVQPVGSPLSLECTVEGTSNPNLYWYRQAAGRGLQLLFYSVGIGQISSEVPQNLSASRPQDRQFILSSKKLLLSDSGFYLCAWSRGTGGQLAKSIQYFGAGTRLSVL.

The chain carries TRBV6-1 and TRBJ1-2; D is unresolved. Trimming shortened V by 2 bases and J by 4 bases, and 11 bases separated the two germline ends. The germline V gene has CDR1 MNHNS and CDR2 SASEGT. The CDR3 contains 14 residues. DNA of the CDR3: TGTGCCAGCAGTGAACTGACGGCTGCCTATGGCTACACCTTC. Its protein is CASSELTAAYGYTF.

This clonotype turned up a few times. The gene calls are TRBV28 and TRBJ1-2; TRBD1 agrees at 7 bases. Looked up from germline, CDR1 is MDHEN and CDR2 is SYDVKM. The V gene end was trimmed by 3 bases and the J gene end by 7 bases; junction bases not matched to a gene: 5. The CDR3 contains 13 residues. The CDR3 sequence: CASSFGGDSGYTF. In nucleotides, the CDR3 is TGTGCCAGCAGTTTCGGGGGGGACAGTGGCTACACCTTC.

This clonotype has ten or more counts. This chain connects TRBV7-2 to TRBJ1-2, with D hard to call. V shed 5 bases and J shed 7 bases, with 11 bases lying between them. The CDR3 consists of 12 residues. CDR1 is SGHTA and CDR2 is FQGNSA in the germline V gene. This CDR3 is CASSATGVGYTF. The CDR3, as DNA: TGTGCCAGCAGCGCCACTGGGGTTGGCTACACCTTC.

This rearrangement joins TRBV18 to TRBJ1-3, with D hard to call. Germline V gene data show CDR1 as KGHSH and CDR2 as LQKENI. V lost 0 bases, J lost 0 bases, and 12 bases lay in between. The CDR3 consists of 17 residues. CDR3 nucleotide sequence: TGTGCCAGCTCACCACCGGGCAACTCTATCTCTGGAAACACCATATATTTT. Protein: CASSPPGNSISGNTIYF.

In regard to this clonotype: A far more abundant clone sits one base away, making this likely a read error. This chain's CDR3 is CASSHRTSEEAQYF. Here the CDR3 DNA reads TGTGCCAGCAGCCACCGGACTAGCGAGGAGGCCCAGTACTTC. This rearrangement joins TRBV7-2 to TRBJ2-3, with 9 bases identical to TRBD2. The DNA end is more similar to TRBJ2-5, so the J call may be wrong. CDR3 length: 14 residues. Germline V gene data show CDR1 as SGHTA and CDR2 as FQGNSA.

This clonotype came up a few times. The chain combines TRBV5-1 with TRBJ2-1, with 11 bases identical to TRBD2. Germline CDR1 SGHRS, CDR2 YFSETQ. J gave up 5 bases and V 2 bases, and 6 bases lay outside the gene matches. This CDR3 contains 16 residues. This CDR3 reads CASSFLAGGSDNEQFF. The CDR3, as DNA: TGCGCCAGCAGCTTTCTAGCGGGAGGTTCCGACAATGAGCAGTTCTTC. Looking up the rest from reference TRBV5-1 and TRBJ2-1 gives the full variable domain: KAGVTQTPRYLIKTRGQQVTLSCSPISGHRSVSWYQQTPGQGLQFLFEYFSETQRNKGNFPGRFSGRQFSNSRSEMNVSTLELGDSALYLCASSFLAGGSDNEQFFGPGTRLTVL.

This clonotype qualifies as medium-sized (0.01 to 0.1%). One junction end does not reproduce the germline sequence, and a read error may be involved. In nucleotides, the CDR3 is TGTGCCAGCAGCTTAGGCGGGAGCACAGATACGCAGTATTTT. Its translation is CASSLGGSTDTQYF. The rearrangement links TRBV5-1 to TRBJ2-3; weak D call: TRBD2 (5 bases). The CDR3 is made up of 14 amino acids. Germline-derived CDR1 and CDR2 are SGHRS and YFSETQ.

This clonotype showed up many times. The V call is TRBV7-9, the J call TRBJ1-1; D is unresolved. V lost 5 bases and J 5 bases, leaving 6 bases between the germline ends. Per germline, CDR1 SEHNR and CDR2 FQNEAQ (reference sequence). The CDR3 is 11 amino acids. The CDR3 region is CASSRETEAFF. In nucleotides, the CDR3 is TGTGCCAGCAGCCGAGAGACTGAAGCTTTCTTT.

With respect to this clonotype: Being one base from a much bigger clone, this may be a read error. V and J are TRBV6-1 and TRBJ1-5; TRBD1 matches at 7 bases. Germline loops: CDR1 MNHNS, CDR2 SASEGT. This CDR3 is built from 15 residues. With V trimmed by 6 bases and J by 4 bases, 9 bases remained unmatched. Written as DNA, the CDR3 is TGTGCCAGCAGCCGAGGGACAGAAACTAATCAGCCCCAGCATTTT. It translates to CASSRGTETNQPQHF.

This clonotype came up many times. This chain joins TRBV4-1 and TRBJ1-4, with D possibly TRBD1 on 6 matching bases. The V end was cut by 1 base, the J end by 4 bases, with 7 bases between. Germline CDR1 and CDR2: MGHRA and YSYEKL. The CDR3 length is 14 residues. The CDR3 region has the DNA TGCGCCAGCAGCCAAGGGGACATTAATGAAAAACTGTTTTTT. Translated, it gives CASSQGDINEKLFF.

This clonotype was counted a few times. V usage is TRBV30 and J usage is TRBJ1-4; maybe TRBD1 (6 bases). The CDR3 is made up of 16 amino acids. The germline V gene encodes CDR1 GTSNPN and CDR2 SVGIG (reference sequence). The V and J ends lost 3 bases and 4 bases respectively, with 18 bases between them. CDR3 sequence (DNA): TGTGCCTGGAGGGATAAGACAGGCTACCGTAATGAAAAACTGTTTTTT. It yields the protein CAWRDKTGYRNEKLFF.